The 9 T cell receptor beta chains reported below all come from one sample, sequenced in a study of stem cell transplantation in POMP-related autoinflammatory disease. Clones were read by immunoSEQ multiplex PCR, and TCRdb kept only the in-frame ones, dropping some. Among some 68,000 clones listed, approximately 90% were seen once. Here the sequenced sample was CD4+ T cells from PBMCs, taken after stem cell transplantation. The source of these receptors is a human patient with POMP-related autoinflammation and immune dysregulation (PRAID). Some T cells may trace back to the graft donor.

The chain couples TRBV28 to TRBJ1-5, with D unresolved. The CDR3 spans 12 residues. Germline values: CDR1 MDHEN, CDR2 SYDVKM. Trimming removed 1 base from V and 6 bases from J, with 4 bases in between. The CDR3 region is CASSLFGQPQHF. The CDR3 nucleotides are TGTGCCAGCAGTTTATTCGGTCAGCCCCAGCATTTT.

This clone was seen more than once but under ten times. V is TRBV2 and J is TRBJ1-6, with no clear D. Germline CDR1 and CDR2: SNHLY and FYNNEI. The V end lost 7 bases, the J end lost 0 bases, and 4 bases lay between the germline ends. This CDR3 spans 13 amino acids. The CDR3 spells CASIGSYNSPLHF. The CDR3 DNA sequence: TGTGCCAGCATCGGCTCCTATAATTCACCCCTCCACTTT. Complete variable domain (other parts from reference TRBV2 and TRBJ1-6): EPEVTQTPSHQVTQMGQEVILRCVPISNHLYFYWYRQILGQKVEFLVSFYNNEISEKSEIFDDQFSVERPDGSNFTLKIRSTKLEDSAMYFCASIGSYNSPLHFGNGTRLTVT.

The V gene is TRBV2, the J gene TRBJ1-3, with a tentative D call TRBD1 (6 bases). Germline CDR1 and CDR2: SNHLY and FYNNEI. CDR3 length equals 15 residues. Trimming removed 6 bases at V and 0 bases at J, with 12 bases between. CDR3 loop: CASRIDRSSGNTIYF. Written as DNA, the CDR3 is TGTGCCAGCAGGATTGACAGGTCCTCTGGAAACACCATATATTTT.

J is TRBJ2-5 and V is TRBV27; D not certain. V lost 0 bases to trimming and J lost 1 base, with 9 bases between them. CDR1 and CDR2 from the germline V gene are MNHEY and SMNVEV (reference sequence). The CDR3 runs to 15 residues. DNA for the CDR3: TGTGCCAGCAGTTTATCGGCGGCTACCCAAGAGACCCAGTACTTC. Translating it yields CASSLSAATQETQYF.

This chain links TRBV29-1 with TRBJ2-3; D may be TRBD1 (6 bases). V was shortened by 1 base and J by 1 base, with 18 bases between the two germline ends. The V gene's germline CDR1 is SQVTM and CDR2 ANQGSEA. CDR3 length: 17 residues. The CDR3 reads CSVEGFTGGEGTDTQYF. In nucleotides, the CDR3 is TGCAGCGTTGAAGGGTTCACTGGGGGCGAGGGCACAGATACGCAGTATTTT.

CDR3 amino acids: CASSFGTYYGYTF. The CDR3 region has the DNA TGTGCCAGCAGCTTCGGGACTTACTATGGCTACACCTTC. The chain couples TRBV7-8 to TRBJ1-2; the D gene is possibly TRBD1 (5 bases). Germline CDR1 SGHVS, CDR2 FQNEAQ. The CDR3 loop spans 13 amino acids. Trimming pared 3 bases from V and 3 bases from J, leaving 8 bases between.

The chain is built from TRBV10-2 and TRBJ2-2; D unclear. Trimming stripped 7 bases from V and 0 bases from J, with 12 bases between. The CDR3 spans 15 residues. CDR1 is WSHSY, CDR2 SAAADI, per germline. The DNA of the CDR3 is TGCGCCAGCAAACGGACGGAAGCGAACACCGGGGAGCTGTTTTTT. This codes for CASKRTEANTGELFF.

This clone appeared a single time. This chain uses TRBV7-9 with TRBJ2-1; D is undetermined. The CDR3 extends over 13 amino acids. The V gene lost 5 bases and the J gene lost 7 bases, with 12 bases spanning the gap. Germline CDR1 reads SEHNR; CDR2 reads FQNEAQ (reference sequence). DNA of the CDR3: TGTGCCAGCAGCCCTGGTTGGGGAAATGAGCAGTTCTTC. Translated: CASSPGWGNEQFF.

This clone was observed a single time. The chain has TRBV28 and TRBJ1-5; D not certain. This CDR3 has 11 amino acids. V was cut by 5 bases and J by 3 bases, with 2 bases left in between. Germline V gives CDR1 MDHEN, CDR2 SYDVKM. The CDR3 nucleotides read TGTGCCAGCAGTCCCAATCAGCCCCAGCATTTT. Protein sequence: CASSPNQPQHF. The full variable domain, completed using reference TRBV28 and TRBJ1-5, is DVKVTQSSRYLVKRTGEKVFLECVQDMDHENMFWYRQDPGLGLRLIYFSYDVKMKEKGDIPEGYSVSREKKERFSLILESASTNQTSMYLCASSPNQPQHFGDGTRLSIL.